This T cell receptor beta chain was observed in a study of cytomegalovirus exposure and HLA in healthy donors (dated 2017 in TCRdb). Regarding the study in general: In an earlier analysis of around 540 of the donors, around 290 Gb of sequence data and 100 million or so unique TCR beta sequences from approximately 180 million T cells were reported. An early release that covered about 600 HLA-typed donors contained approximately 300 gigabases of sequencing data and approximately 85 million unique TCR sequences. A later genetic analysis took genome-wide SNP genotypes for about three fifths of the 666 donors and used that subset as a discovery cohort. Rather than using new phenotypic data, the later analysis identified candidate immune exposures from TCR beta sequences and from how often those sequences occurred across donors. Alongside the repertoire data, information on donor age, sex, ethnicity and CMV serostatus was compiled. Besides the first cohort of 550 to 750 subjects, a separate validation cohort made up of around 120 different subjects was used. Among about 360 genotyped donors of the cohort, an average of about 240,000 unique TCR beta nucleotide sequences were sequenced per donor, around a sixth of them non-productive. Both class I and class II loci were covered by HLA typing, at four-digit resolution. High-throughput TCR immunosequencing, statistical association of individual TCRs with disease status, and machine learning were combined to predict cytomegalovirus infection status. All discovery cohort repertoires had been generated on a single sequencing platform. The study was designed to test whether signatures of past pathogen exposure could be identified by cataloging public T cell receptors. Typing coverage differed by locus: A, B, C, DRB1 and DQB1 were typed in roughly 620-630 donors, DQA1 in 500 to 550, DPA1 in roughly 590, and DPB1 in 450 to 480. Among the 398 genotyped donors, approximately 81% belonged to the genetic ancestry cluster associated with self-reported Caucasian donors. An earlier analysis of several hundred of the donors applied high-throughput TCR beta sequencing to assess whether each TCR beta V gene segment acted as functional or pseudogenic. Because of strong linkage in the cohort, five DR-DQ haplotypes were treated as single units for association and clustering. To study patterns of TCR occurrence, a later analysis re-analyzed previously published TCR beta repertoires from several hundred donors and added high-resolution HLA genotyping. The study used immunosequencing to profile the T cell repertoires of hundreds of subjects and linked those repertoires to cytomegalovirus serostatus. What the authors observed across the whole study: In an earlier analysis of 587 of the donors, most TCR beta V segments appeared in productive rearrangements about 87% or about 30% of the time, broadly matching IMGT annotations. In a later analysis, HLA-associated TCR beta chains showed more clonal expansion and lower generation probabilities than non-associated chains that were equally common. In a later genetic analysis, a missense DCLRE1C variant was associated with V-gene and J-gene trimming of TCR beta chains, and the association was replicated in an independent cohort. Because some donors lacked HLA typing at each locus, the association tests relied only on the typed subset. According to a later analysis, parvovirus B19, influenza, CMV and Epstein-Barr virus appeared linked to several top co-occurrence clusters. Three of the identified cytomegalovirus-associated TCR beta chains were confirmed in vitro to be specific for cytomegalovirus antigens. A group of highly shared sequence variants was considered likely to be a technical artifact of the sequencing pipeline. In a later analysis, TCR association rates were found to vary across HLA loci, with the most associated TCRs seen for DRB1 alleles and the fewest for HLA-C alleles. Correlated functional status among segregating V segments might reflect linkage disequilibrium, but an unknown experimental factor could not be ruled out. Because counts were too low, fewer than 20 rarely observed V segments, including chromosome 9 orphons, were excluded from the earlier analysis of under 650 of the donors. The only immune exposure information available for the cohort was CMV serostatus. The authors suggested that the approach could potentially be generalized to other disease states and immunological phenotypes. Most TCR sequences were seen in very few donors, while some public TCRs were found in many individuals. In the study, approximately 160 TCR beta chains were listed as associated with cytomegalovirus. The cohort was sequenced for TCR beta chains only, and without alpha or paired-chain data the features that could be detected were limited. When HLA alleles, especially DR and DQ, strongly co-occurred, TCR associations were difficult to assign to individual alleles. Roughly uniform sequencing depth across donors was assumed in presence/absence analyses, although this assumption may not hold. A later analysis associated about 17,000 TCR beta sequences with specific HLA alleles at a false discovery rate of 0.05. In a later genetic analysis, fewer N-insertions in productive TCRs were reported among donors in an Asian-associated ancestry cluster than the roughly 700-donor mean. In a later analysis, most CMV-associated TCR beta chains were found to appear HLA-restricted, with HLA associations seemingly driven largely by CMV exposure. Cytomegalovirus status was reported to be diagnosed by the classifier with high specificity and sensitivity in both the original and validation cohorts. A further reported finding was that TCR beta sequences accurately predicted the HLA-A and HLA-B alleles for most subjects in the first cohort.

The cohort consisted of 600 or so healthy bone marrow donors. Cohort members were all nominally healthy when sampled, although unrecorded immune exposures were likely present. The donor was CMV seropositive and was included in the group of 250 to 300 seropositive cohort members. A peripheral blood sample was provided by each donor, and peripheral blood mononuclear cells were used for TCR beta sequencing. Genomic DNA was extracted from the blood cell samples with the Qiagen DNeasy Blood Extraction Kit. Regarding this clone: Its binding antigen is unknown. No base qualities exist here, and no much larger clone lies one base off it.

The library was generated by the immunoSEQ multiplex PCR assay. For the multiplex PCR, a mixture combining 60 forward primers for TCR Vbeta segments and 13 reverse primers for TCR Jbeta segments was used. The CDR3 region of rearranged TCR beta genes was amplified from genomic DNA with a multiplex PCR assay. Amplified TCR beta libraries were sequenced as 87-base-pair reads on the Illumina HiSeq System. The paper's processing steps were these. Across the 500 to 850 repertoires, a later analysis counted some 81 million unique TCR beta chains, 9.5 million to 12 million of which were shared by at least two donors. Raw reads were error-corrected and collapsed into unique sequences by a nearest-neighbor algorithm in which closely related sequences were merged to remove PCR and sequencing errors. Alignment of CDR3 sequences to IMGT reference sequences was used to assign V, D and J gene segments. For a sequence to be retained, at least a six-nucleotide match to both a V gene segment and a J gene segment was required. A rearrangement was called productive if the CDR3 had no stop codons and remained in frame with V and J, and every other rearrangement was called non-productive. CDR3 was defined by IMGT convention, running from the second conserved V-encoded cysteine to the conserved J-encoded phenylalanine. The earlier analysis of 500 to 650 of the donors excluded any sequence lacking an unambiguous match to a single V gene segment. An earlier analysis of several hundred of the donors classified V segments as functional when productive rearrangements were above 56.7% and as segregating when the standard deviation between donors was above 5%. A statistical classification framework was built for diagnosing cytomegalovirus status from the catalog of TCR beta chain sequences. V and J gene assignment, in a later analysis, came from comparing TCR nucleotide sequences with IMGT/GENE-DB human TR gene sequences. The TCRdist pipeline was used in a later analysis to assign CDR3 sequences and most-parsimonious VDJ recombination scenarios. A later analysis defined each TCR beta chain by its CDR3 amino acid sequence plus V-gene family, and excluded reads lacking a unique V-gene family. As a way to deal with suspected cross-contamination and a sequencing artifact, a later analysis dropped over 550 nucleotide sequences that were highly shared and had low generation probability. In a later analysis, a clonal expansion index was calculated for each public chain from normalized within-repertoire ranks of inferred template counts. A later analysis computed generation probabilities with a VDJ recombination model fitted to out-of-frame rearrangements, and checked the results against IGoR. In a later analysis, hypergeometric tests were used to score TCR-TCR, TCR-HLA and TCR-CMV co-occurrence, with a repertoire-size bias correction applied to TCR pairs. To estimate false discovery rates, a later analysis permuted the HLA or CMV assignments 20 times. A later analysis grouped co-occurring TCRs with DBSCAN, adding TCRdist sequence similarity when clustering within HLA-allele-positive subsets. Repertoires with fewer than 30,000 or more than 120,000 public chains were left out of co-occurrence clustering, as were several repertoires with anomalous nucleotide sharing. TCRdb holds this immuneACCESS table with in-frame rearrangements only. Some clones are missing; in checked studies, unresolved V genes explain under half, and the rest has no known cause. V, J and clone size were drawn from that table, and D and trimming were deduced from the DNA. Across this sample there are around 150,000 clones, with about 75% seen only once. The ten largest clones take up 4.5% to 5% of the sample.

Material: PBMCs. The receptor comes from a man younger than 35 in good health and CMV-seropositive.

Here is the DNA: TGCGCCAGCAGCTTTCGTTACGGTGAGACCCAGTACTTC. This translates into CASSFRYGETQYF. The rearranged segments are TRBV5-1 and TRBJ2-5; the D gene cannot be named for sure. The CDR3 starts with the cysteine, ends with the phenylalanine, and has 13 residues. Only the CDR3 region is kept as DNA, spanning 39 bases read in frame from base 1. Deletion took 2 bases off V and 5 bases off J, with a span of 10 bases between the germline ends. Taken from the germline V gene, the CDR1 and CDR2 loops are SGHRS and YFSETQ.